The sequence of this T cell receptor (beta chain) was determined in a study of T cell changes during pregnancy in multiple sclerosis. Clones were sequenced by immunoSEQ multiplex PCR, and TCRdb holds only the in-frame ones, with some missing. The data contain tens of thousands of clones, 80% to 95% of them seen just once; the ten biggest clones take up 1.5% to 2%. This CDR3 is 14 amino acids long. Looked up from germline, CDR1 is SQVTM and CDR2 is ANQGSEA. The J segment lost 5 bases and the V segment lost 6 bases, leaving 9 bases of the junction unmatched. Sequenced material: peripheral blood, taken in the first trimester of pregnancy. This TCR was recovered from a female donor in good health, enrolled as a control in a pregnancy study. The V gene is TRBV29-1, the J gene TRBJ2-5; 10 bases line up with TRBD2. The CDR3 bases are TGCAGCGTCACTAGCGGGAATTTTGGGGAGACCCAGTACTTC. It encodes CSVTSGNFGETQYF.